The 11 T cell receptor beta chains below were found in one sample sequenced in a study of cytomegalovirus exposure and HLA in healthy donors. Researchers ran the PCR with 60 Vbeta and 13 Jbeta primers. Measured with immunoSEQ multiplex PCR; TCRdb has only the in-frame clones, and not every one. Here the sample table reports under 65,000 clones. Sequenced: PBMCs. Receptor source: a woman between 40 and 55 years old in good health and CMV-seronegative.

The rearrangement joins TRBV11-2 to TRBJ2-5, with 9 nucleotides matching TRBD2. J gave up 4 bases and V 2 bases, and 5 bases lay outside the gene matches. The CDR3 contains 15 residues. From germline, CDR1 is SGHAT and CDR2 FQNNGV. The DNA of the CDR3 is TGTGCCAGCAGCTTAAATATAGCGGGAGTAGAGACCCAGTACTTC. Translated, it gives CASSLNIAGVETQYF.

The rearrangement links TRBV7-2 to TRBJ1-5; possibly TRBD1 for D (6 bases). Looked up from germline, CDR1 is SGHTA and CDR2 is FQGNSA. The CDR3 runs 14 residues. Trimming took off 5 bases at V and 2 bases at J, with 10 bases between the two ends. The CDR3 region is CASSENRGNQPQHF. The CDR3 nucleotides read TGTGCCAGCAGCGAGAACAGGGGCAATCAGCCCCAGCATTTT.

The V gene is TRBV2, the J gene TRBJ2-5, with D perhaps matching TRBD2 (6 bases). The germline V gene has CDR1 SNHLY and CDR2 FYNNEI. The CDR3 totals 15 residues. Trimming cost V 5 bases and J 2 bases, with 15 bases left between them. CDR3 amino acids: CASSRDGGTQETQYF. CDR3 nucleotides: TGTGCCAGCAGTAGGGATGGGGGGACTCAAGAGACCCAGTACTTC.

The chain recombines TRBV4-2 with TRBJ1-5; no clear D. This CDR3 is built from 13 residues. CDR1 and CDR2 from the germline V gene are LGHNA and YNFKEQ. Trimming removed 3 bases from V and 5 bases from J, with 8 bases in between. The CDR3 region has the DNA TGTGCCAGCAGCCAGAGTGTTTATCAGCCCCAGCATTTT. Amino acid sequence: CASSQSVYQPQHF.

This chain links TRBV19 with TRBJ1-5; no clear D. Germline CDR1 reads LNHDA; CDR2 reads SQIVND (reference sequence). V was shortened by 2 bases and J by 4 bases, with 9 bases between the two germline ends. The CDR3 length is 14 residues. The CDR3 nucleotides are TGTGCCAGTAGTATATTGCGGTGGAATCAGCCCCAGCATTTT. It codes for CASSILRWNQPQHF.

The gene calls are TRBV7-2 and TRBJ2-5; 10 bases line up with TRBD2. This CDR3 region has 15 residues. Germline V CDR1 and CDR2: SGHTA, FQGNSA. After removal of 5 bases from V and 5 bases from J, the junction contained 8 bases not matched to a gene. CDR3 loop: CASSRSGGAGETQYF. As DNA, the CDR3 is TGTGCCAGCAGCCGGAGCGGGGGGGCCGGGGAGACCCAGTACTTC.

The genes are TRBV11-3 and TRBJ2-3; 13 bases match TRBD2. CDR1 and CDR2 from the germline V gene are SGHNT and YENEEA. V was pared by 1 base and J by 6 bases, with 10 bases of the junction left unmatched. This CDR3 spans 18 amino acids. The CDR3, as DNA: TGTGCCAGCAGCTTAGGACTAGCGGGAGGTCTCTTTAGCGATACGCAGTATTTT. Amino acids: CASSLGLAGGLFSDTQYF.

V usage is TRBV23-1 and J usage is TRBJ2-2; weak D call: TRBD2 (10 bases). TRBV23-1 is recorded as an ORF, its role being uncertain. Between the trimmed V and J ends, which lost 2 bases and 3 bases, there was a span of 25 bases. This CDR3 is 20 amino acids long. DNA of the CDR3: TGCGCCAGCAGTCAACCACTAGCGGGACAGGGAGTTTTGGACACCGGGGAGCTGTTTTTT. Translating it yields CASSQPLAGQGVLDTGELFF.

The chain recombines TRBV5-6 with TRBJ2-3; TRBD2 matches at 8 bases. Trimming took 0 bases from V and 7 from J; bases not matched to a gene: 4. Germline V lookup: CDR1 SGHDT, CDR2 YYEEEE. CDR3 length: 14 residues. CDR3 bases: TGTGCCAGCAGCTTGGAGCGGGGGATGAATACGCAGTATTTT. Its protein product is CASSLERGMNTQYF. The variable domain in full, with the rest retrieved from reference TRBV5-6 and TRBJ2-3, is DAGVTQSPTHLIKTRGQQVTLRCSPKSGHDTVSWYQQALGQGPQFIFQYYEEEERQRGNFPDRFSGHQFPNYSSELNVNALLLGDSALYLCASSLERGMNTQYFGPGTRLTVL.

The chain carries TRBV6-5 and TRBJ1-3; possible D gene TRBD1, 6 bases. The CDR3 sequence is 13 residues long. From germline, CDR1 is MNHEY and CDR2 SVGAGI. Trimming took off 6 bases at V and 3 bases at J, with 9 bases between the two ends. CDR3 amino acids: CASRSTGGNTIYF. The CDR3 DNA sequence: TGTGCCAGCAGGTCGACAGGTGGAAACACCATATATTTT.

V gene TRBV6-5 combines with J gene TRBJ1-2, with D perhaps TRBD1 (5 bases). Looked up from germline, CDR1 is MNHEY and CDR2 is SVGAGI. This CDR3 has 14 residues. V lost 6 bases, J lost 0 bases, and 11 bases lay in between. CDR3 protein: CASRRQQTNYGYTF. The CDR3, as DNA: TGTGCCAGCAGACGACAGCAGACTAACTATGGCTACACCTTC.